The source of this T cell receptor beta chain is a study of T cells after yellow fever vaccination. Across the whole study: Fractions of limited cellularity were prepared by means of SMART-Seq v4 Ultra Low Input. Points from the study as a whole: Weaker overall was a secondary response that nonetheless peaked faster, on day 5 versus 15. Repertoires obtained by FACS sorting could include abundant clonotypes that entered as contaminants from the bulk population. Clones that expanded after primary vaccination mostly reappeared after the booster (96% CD4, about 91% CD8).

TCRdb fed the 5' RACE reads into MiXCR, producing one record per CDR3 protein. The profile shows tens of thousands of distinct CDR3 sequences, 8% to 11% of them singletons. The V end was cut by 3 bases, the J end by 4 bases, with 18 bases between. CDR1 is LGHDT, CDR2 YNNKEL, per germline (reference sequence). This CDR3 region has 16 residues. This clonotype was observed at least ten times. The TCR originated in a man aged 18 to 29 who received the YFV17D yellow fever vaccine. The chain joins TRBV3-1 to TRBJ2-5; D call uncertain. This sample comprised PBMCs, either bulk or a sorted T-cell subset (CD4+, CD8+, memory, or dextramer-sorted; not recorded which), obtained roughly 14 days after the first yellow fever vaccination. The CDR3 sequence is CASSHKGGWATETQYF. CDR3 nucleotide sequence: TGTGCCAGCAGCCACAAAGGCGGCTGGGCAACAGAGACCCAGTACTTC.